These 24 T cell receptor beta chains originate from one sample sequenced in a study of cytomegalovirus exposure and HLA in healthy donors. Only in-frame clones appear in the TCRdb table, and some are missing; sequencing was by immunoSEQ multiplex PCR. The profile covers some 130,000 clones, with 86% appearing a single time and less than 3.5% taken by the ten largest. Sequenced sample: PBMCs. These receptors all come from a man aged 18-30 years in good health and CMV-seronegative.

The count of this clone is one. The chain's CDR3 is CASSWGGIEQFF. DNA for the CDR3: TGCGCCAGCAGCTGGGGGGGTATTGAGCAGTTCTTC. The genes are TRBV5-1 and TRBJ2-1; the match to TRBD2 covers 7 bases. Trimming cost V 3 bases and J 9 bases; bases outside gene matches: 3. Per the germline V gene, CDR1 is SGHRS and CDR2 is YFSETQ. This CDR3 region has 12 residues.

The chain is built from TRBV28 and TRBJ1-5; 7 positions match TRBD1. The CDR3 totals 14 residues. Trimming at V came to 10 bases and at J to 9 bases, leaving 15 bases not matched to a gene. Looked up from germline, CDR1 is MDHEN and CDR2 is SYDVKM. CDR3 region: CATVPDRPWGPQHF. The CDR3, as DNA: TGTGCCACCGTGCCGGACAGGCCTTGGGGGCCCCAGCATTTT. The variable domain in full, with the rest retrieved from reference TRBV28 and TRBJ1-5, is DVKVTQSSRYLVKRTGEKVFLECVQDMDHENMFWYRQDPGLGLRLIYFSYDVKMKEKGDIPEGYSVSREKKERFSLILESASTNQTSMYLCATVPDRPWGPQHFGDGTRLSIL.

CDR3 sequence reads: CASSPLRGVGYNEQFF. CDR3 nucleotide sequence: TGTGCCAGCTCACCACTCAGGGGGGTTGGGTACAATGAGCAGTTCTTC. The chain employs TRBV18 and TRBJ2-1; a possible D gene is TRBD1 (7 bases). CDR3 length equals 16 residues. V gave up 1 base and J gave up 4 bases, with 14 bases separating them. CDR1 is KGHSH, CDR2 LQKENI, per germline.

The chain joins TRBV5-1 to TRBJ1-1; 9 bases are a match to TRBD1. Germline V gene sequence: CDR1 SGHRS, CDR2 YFSETQ. The trim removed 4 bases at V and 5 bases at J, leaving 6 bases unmatched. The CDR3 runs 14 residues. CDR3: CASSLRTGVTEAFF. The CDR3 bases are TGCGCCAGCAGCCTTCGGACAGGGGTTACTGAAGCTTTCTTT.

The V gene is TRBV5-6, the J gene TRBJ2-7; D is possibly TRBD1 (5 bases). Germline V CDR1 and CDR2: SGHDT, YYEEEE. Trimming removed 6 bases from V and 5 bases from J, with 21 bases in between. This CDR3 comprises 15 residues. DNA for the CDR3: TGTGCCAGCATCCTCCAAGGGGCCCGGTTCAACGAGCAGTACTTC. Amino acid sequence: CASILQGARFNEQYF.

The V gene is TRBV5-5, the J gene TRBJ2-7; 9 positions agree with TRBD1. The CDR3 has 15 residues. The germline V gene has CDR1 SGHKS and CDR2 YYEKEE (reference sequence). The junction had 13 bases not matched to a gene; V was cut back by 5 bases and J by 7 bases. The CDR3 coding sequence is TGTGCCAGCAGATTCAAGGGACAGGGATTAGGGGAGCAGTACTTC. The encoded protein is CASRFKGQGLGEQYF.

This clone was recorded only once. The gene calls are TRBV7-2 and TRBJ2-3; D is uncertain. Germline CDR1 is SGHTA and CDR2 is FQGNSA. V dropped 2 bases and J dropped 5 bases, with 5 bases sitting between them. The CDR3 spans 12 residues. CDR3 region: CASSLYGDTQYF. The DNA for the CDR3 is TGTGCCAGCAGCTTATACGGAGATACGCAGTATTTT.

The chain combines TRBV4-1 with TRBJ1-2, with D unclear. CDR1 and CDR2 from the germline V gene are MGHRA and YSYEKL. Trimming left V 0 bases short and J 8 bases short, with 10 bases between. The CDR3 extends over 13 amino acids. The CDR3 DNA is TGCGCCAGCAGCCAAGATATCGGGAGAGGCTACACCTTC. Its translation: CASSQDIGRGYTF.

The V call is TRBV6-6, the J call TRBJ1-2; possible D gene TRBD1, 6 bases. The CDR3 loop spans 15 amino acids. Trimming shortened V by 6 bases and J by 5 bases, and 19 bases separated the two germline ends. The germline gives CDR1 MNHNY, CDR2 SVGAGI (reference sequence). CDR3 DNA: TGTGCCAGCAGCTCGGGGACATCTAGTTTGTATGGCTACACCTTC. This sequence encodes CASSSGTSSLYGYTF.

The CDR3 DNA sequence: TGTGCCAGCAGTGAAGGCGGGTACTTTGGTTGGAATGAGCAGTTCTTC. As protein: CASSEGGYFGWNEQFF. The V gene is TRBV6-1, the J gene TRBJ2-1; TRBD2 is a possible D gene (5 bases). V was trimmed by 1 base and J by 7 bases, leaving 17 bases between them. The CDR3 contains 16 residues. From germline, CDR1 is MNHNS and CDR2 SASEGT.

J is TRBJ1-6 and V is TRBV19; D may be TRBD1 (5 bases). Per germline, CDR1 LNHDA and CDR2 SQIVND (reference sequence). The CDR3 sequence is 15 residues long. The V end was cut by 4 bases, the J end by 3 bases, with 10 bases between. CDR3 amino acids: CASSSRQNYNSPLHF. CDR3 sequence (DNA): TGTGCCAGTAGTAGTCGACAGAACTATAATTCACCCCTCCACTTT. Looking up the rest from reference TRBV19 and TRBJ1-6 gives the full variable domain: DGGITQSPKYLFRKEGQNVTLSCEQNLNHDAMYWYRQDPGQGLRLIYYSQIVNDFQKGDIAEGYSVSREKKESFPLTVTSAQKNPTAFYLCASSSRQNYNSPLHFGNGTRLTVT.

V gene TRBV7-6 combines with J gene TRBJ2-1; 10 bases are a match to TRBD1. The CDR3 is 16 amino acids. The ends lost 4 bases at V and 7 bases at J; junction bases unmatched: 10. Germline loops: CDR1 SGHVS, CDR2 FNYEAQ. CDR3 nucleotide sequence: TGTGCCAGCAGCTCCTTTCGGGACAGGGGTGGAAATGAGCAGTTCTTC. Its translation is CASSSFRDRGGNEQFF.

V and J are TRBV18 and TRBJ2-1; D gene ambiguous. Germline V gene data show CDR1 as KGHSH and CDR2 as LQKENI. The CDR3 extends over 15 amino acids. Deletions cut 4 bases from V and 0 bases from J, with 10 bases between. The CDR3 protein is CASSLAVFSYNEQFF. The CDR3 DNA follows: TGTGCCAGCTCACTTGCGGTTTTCTCCTACAATGAGCAGTTCTTC.

The V call is TRBV15, the J call TRBJ2-1; 9 bases agree with TRBD2. Germline trimming cut 4 bases from V and 6 bases from J; bases unmatched to any gene: 7. CDR3 length equals 15 residues. Germline-derived CDR1 and CDR2 are LNHNV and YYDKDF (reference sequence). CDR3 DNA: TGTGCCACCAGCACTGCAGCGGGAGGTCGCAATGAGCAGTTCTTC. Translated: CATSTAAGGRNEQFF.

The chain links TRBV27 to TRBJ2-3, with no clear D. In germline, CDR1 is MNHEY, CDR2 SMNVEV (reference sequence). V was shortened by 1 base and J by 0 bases, with 8 bases between the two germline ends. The CDR3 spans 15 residues. The DNA for the CDR3 is TGTGCCAGCAGTTTATTGACAATGAGCACAGATACGCAGTATTTT. Its protein product is CASSLLTMSTDTQYF.

This rearrangement joins TRBV28 to TRBJ1-2; 7 bases are shared with TRBD1. The CDR3 is 13 residues long. After removal of 6 bases from V and 5 bases from J, the junction contained 6 bases not matched to a gene. Germline values: CDR1 MDHEN, CDR2 SYDVKM. The CDR3 reads CASSPGQIYGYTF. The CDR3 DNA reads TGTGCCAGCAGCCCGGGACAGATATATGGCTACACCTTC.

The chain uses TRBV19 and TRBJ1-1; 7 nucleotides line up with TRBD1. Trimming removed 6 bases from V and 5 bases from J; junction bases left unmatched: 15. Germline V gene data show CDR1 as LNHDA and CDR2 as SQIVND (reference sequence). CDR3 size: 16 residues. The CDR3 sequence: CASREAPSQGGTEAFF. CDR3 sequence (DNA): TGTGCCAGTAGAGAGGCTCCATCGCAGGGGGGTACTGAAGCTTTCTTT.

The chain links TRBV19 to TRBJ1-5; D is undetermined. This CDR3 has 13 residues. Germline lookup yields CDR1 LNHDA and CDR2 SQIVND (reference sequence). Trimming stripped 5 bases from V and 5 bases from J, with 10 bases between. CDR3 nucleotides: TGTGCCAGTAGTGTACTCGGGGATCAGCCCCAGCATTTT. Translated: CASSVLGDQPQHF.

This clone was found a few times. This rearrangement joins TRBV27 to TRBJ2-1, with 10 bases matching TRBD1. V shed 2 bases and J 11 bases; nucleotides not matched to a gene: 12. Germline assignment: CDR1 MNHEY and CDR2 SMNVEV (reference sequence). The CDR3 sequence is 16 residues long. DNA of the CDR3: TGTGCCAGCAGTTTACTCGGGACAGGGGAACAAGCTAAGCAGTTCTTC. Amino acids: CASSLLGTGEQAKQFF.

V gene TRBV4-1 combines with J gene TRBJ1-2, with TRBD1 identical over 7 bases. The CDR3 consists of 14 residues. Germline CDR1 is MGHRA and CDR2 is YSYEKL. J lost 3 bases, V lost 3 bases, and 4 bases had no gene match. The CDR3 bases are TGCGCCAGCAGCCAGACAGGGTATGACTATGGCTACACCTTC. Its protein is CASSQTGYDYGYTF.

The V gene is TRBV7-2, the J gene TRBJ1-2; D gene uncertain. The CDR3 is 15 residues long. V was cut by 5 bases and J by 5 bases, with 18 bases left in between. Germline assignment: CDR1 SGHTA and CDR2 FQGNSA. This CDR3 is CASSPATAESYGYTF. Written as DNA, the CDR3 is TGTGCCAGCAGCCCCGCTACAGCGGAGAGTTATGGCTACACCTTC.

V gene TRBV2 combines with J gene TRBJ2-7; D might be TRBD1 (5 bases). There are 12 residues in the CDR3. The germline gives CDR1 SNHLY, CDR2 FYNNEI. Trimming took 7 bases from V and 3 from J, leaving 10 bases between them. CDR3 region: CASTDTSYEQYF. The CDR3 nucleotides are TGTGCCAGCACGGACACCAGCTACGAGCAGTACTTC. Full variable domain (missing parts from reference TRBV2 and TRBJ2-7): EPEVTQTPSHQVTQMGQEVILRCVPISNHLYFYWYRQILGQKVEFLVSFYNNEISEKSEIFDDQFSVERPDGSNFTLKIRSTKLEDSAMYFCASTDTSYEQYFGPGTRLTVT.

This clone appeared a few times. The chain has TRBV11-2 and TRBJ2-5, with TRBD1 as a possible D gene (5 bases). Trimming removed 2 bases from V and 5 bases from J, with 12 bases in between. Germline assignment: CDR1 SGHAT and CDR2 FQNNGV. The CDR3 is made up of 14 amino acids. CDR3 DNA: TGTGCCAGCAGCTTATCATGGGGCCGGGAGACCCAGTACTTC. This sequence encodes CASSLSWGRETQYF. Full variable domain (outside the CDR3, taken from reference TRBV11-2 and TRBJ2-5): EAGVAQSPRYKIIEKRQSVAFWCNPISGHATLYWYQQILGQGPKLLIQFQNNGVVDDSQLPKDRFSAERLKGVDSTLKIQPAKLEDSAVYLCASSLSWGRETQYFGPGTRLLVL.

J is TRBJ2-1 and V is TRBV7-9; 10 bases are shared with TRBD1. V dropped 4 bases and J dropped 7; count of bases not matched to a gene: 10. There are 16 residues in the CDR3. Looked up from germline, CDR1 is SEHNR and CDR2 is FQNEAQ (reference sequence). DNA for the CDR3: TGTGCCAGCAGCTCGGACAGGGGGTATTCAGGAAATGAGCAGTTCTTC. It is translated as CASSSDRGYSGNEQFF.